The source of this T cell receptor (beta chain) is a study of beta chain features in type 1 diabetes. Study-wide findings and caveats: A moderate, significant TCRB CDR3 shortening appeared in type 1 diabetes across four CD4+ subsets.

On this clone: Its antigen is still unknown.

Expressed TCRB transcripts were sequenced, since all the RNA that had been isolated was reverse transcribed. Using immunoSEQ multiplex PCR, the repertoire was profiled, and TCRdb retains in-frame clones only, with some absent. The table has about 260,000 clones, approximately 70% seen once. The V gene's germline CDR1 is SQVTM and CDR2 ANQGSEA. Trimming left V 6 bases short and J 11 bases short, with 20 bases between. This CDR3 comprises 13 residues. Sequencing was performed on naive CD4+ T cells from blood. The receptor comes from a man aged 25 to 45 in good health. The chain recombines TRBV29-1 with TRBJ2-1; no firm D call. DNA for the CDR3: TGCAGCGTCATCCGGGCTCGGACCACGAAGCAGTTCTTC. Translated, it gives CSVIRARTTKQFF.